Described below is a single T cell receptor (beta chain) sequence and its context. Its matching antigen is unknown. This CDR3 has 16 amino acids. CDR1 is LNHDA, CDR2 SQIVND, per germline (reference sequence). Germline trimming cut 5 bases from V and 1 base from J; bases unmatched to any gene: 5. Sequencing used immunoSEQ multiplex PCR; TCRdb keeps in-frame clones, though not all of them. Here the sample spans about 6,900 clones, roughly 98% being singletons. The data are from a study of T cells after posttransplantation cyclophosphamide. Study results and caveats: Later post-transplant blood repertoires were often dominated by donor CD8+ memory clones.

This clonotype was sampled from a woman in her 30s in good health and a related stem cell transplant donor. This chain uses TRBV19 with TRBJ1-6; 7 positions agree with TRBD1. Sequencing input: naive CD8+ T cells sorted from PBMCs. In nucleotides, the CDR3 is TGTGCCAGTAGTCGGCAGGGGGAGTCCTATAATTCACCCCTCCACTTT. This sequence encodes CASSRQGESYNSPLHF.